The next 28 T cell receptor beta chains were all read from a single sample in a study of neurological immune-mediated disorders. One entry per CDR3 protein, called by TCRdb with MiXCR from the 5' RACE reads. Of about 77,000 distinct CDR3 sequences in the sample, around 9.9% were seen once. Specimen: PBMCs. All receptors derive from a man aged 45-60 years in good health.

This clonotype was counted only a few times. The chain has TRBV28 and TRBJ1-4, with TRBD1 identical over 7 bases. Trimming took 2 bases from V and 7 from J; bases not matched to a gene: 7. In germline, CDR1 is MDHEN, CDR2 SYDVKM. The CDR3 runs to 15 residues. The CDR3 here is CASSLRKGASEKLFF. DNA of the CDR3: TGTGCCAGCAGTTTACGTAAGGGGGCTTCTGAAAAACTGTTTTTT.

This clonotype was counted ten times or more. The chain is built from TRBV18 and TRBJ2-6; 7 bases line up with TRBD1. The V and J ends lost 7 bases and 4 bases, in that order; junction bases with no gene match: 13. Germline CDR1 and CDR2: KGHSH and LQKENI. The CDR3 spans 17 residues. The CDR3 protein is CASYNQGEAYGANVLTF. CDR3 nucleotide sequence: TGTGCCAGCTACAATCAGGGGGAAGCATACGGGGCCAACGTCCTGACTTTC.

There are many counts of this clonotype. The CDR3 DNA reads TGCGCCAGCAGCGGCGGGACTAGCGGGACGAGTGAGCAGTTCTTC. It is translated as CASSGGTSGTSEQFF. The V gene is TRBV5-1, the J gene TRBJ2-1, with 13 positions matching TRBD2. V shed 4 bases and J 9 bases; nucleotides not matched to a gene: 7. This CDR3 contains 15 residues. Germline loops: CDR1 SGHRS, CDR2 YFSETQ. The complete variable domain, with remaining parts taken from reference TRBV5-1 and TRBJ2-1, reads KAGVTQTPRYLIKTRGQQVTLSCSPISGHRSVSWYQQTPGQGLQFLFEYFSETQRNKGNFPGRFSGRQFSNSRSEMNVSTLELGDSALYLCASSGGTSGTSEQFFGPGTRLTVL.

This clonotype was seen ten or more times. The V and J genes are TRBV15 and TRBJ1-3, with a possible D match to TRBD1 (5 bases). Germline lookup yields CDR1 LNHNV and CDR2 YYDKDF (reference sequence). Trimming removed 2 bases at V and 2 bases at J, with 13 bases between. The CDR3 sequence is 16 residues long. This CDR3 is CATSRLTTRAGNTIYF. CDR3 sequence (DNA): TGTGCCACCAGCAGATTGACAACCAGGGCTGGAAACACCATATATTTT. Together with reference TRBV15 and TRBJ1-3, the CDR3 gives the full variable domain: DAMVIQNPRYQVTQFGKPVTLSCSQTLNHNVMYWYQQKSSQAPKLLFHYYDKDFNNEADTPDNFQSRRPNTSFCFLDIRSPGLGDTAMYLCATSRLTTRAGNTIYFGEGSWLTVV.

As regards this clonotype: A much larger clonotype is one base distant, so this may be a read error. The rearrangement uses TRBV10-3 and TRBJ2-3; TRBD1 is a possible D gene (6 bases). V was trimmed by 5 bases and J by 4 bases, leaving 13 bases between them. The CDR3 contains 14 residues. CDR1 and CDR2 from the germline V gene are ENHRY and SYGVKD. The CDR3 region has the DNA TGTGCCATCAGTAGAGGACAGTGGGCAGATACGCAGTATTTT. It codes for CAISRGQWADTQYF.

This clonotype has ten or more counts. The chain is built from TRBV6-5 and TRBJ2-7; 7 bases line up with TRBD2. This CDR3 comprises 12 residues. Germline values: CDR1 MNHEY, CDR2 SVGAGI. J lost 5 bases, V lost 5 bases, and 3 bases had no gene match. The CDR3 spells CASSEGGNEQYF. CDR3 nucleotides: TGTGCCAGCAGTGAGGGAGGGAACGAGCAGTACTTC.

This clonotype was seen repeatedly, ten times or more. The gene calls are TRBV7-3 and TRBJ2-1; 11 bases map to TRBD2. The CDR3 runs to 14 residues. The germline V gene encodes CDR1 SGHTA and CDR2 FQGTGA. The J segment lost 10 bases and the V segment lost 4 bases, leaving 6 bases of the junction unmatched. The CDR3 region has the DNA TGTGCCAGCAGCTCGGGACTAGCGGAAACCGAGCAGTTCTTC. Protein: CASSSGLAETEQFF.

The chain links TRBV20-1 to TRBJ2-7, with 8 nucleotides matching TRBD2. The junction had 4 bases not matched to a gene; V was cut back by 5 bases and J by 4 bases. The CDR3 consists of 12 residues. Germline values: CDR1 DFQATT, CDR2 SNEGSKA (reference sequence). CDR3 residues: CSARSGNYEQYF. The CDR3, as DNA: TGCAGTGCTCGTAGCGGGAATTACGAGCAGTACTTC.

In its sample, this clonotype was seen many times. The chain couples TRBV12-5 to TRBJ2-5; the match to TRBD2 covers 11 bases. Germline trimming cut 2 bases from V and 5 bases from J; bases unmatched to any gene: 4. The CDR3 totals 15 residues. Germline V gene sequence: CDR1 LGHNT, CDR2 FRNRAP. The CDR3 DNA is TGTGCTAGTGGTTTGACTAGCGGGGGTTCGGAGACCCAGTACTTC. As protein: CASGLTSGGSETQYF.

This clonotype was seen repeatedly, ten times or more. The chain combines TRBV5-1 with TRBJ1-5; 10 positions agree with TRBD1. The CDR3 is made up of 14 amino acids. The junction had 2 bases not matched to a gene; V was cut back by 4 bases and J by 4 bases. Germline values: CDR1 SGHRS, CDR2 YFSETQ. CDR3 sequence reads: CASSPGQGNQPQHF. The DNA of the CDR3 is TGCGCCAGCAGCCCGGGACAGGGGAATCAGCCCCAGCATTTT.

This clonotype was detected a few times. The CDR3 spells CASGPRVSETQYF. In DNA, the CDR3 is TGTGCCAGCGGACCCAGGGTCTCGGAGACCCAGTACTTC. This sequence joins TRBV6-6 and TRBJ2-5; possibly TRBD1 for D (5 bases). This CDR3 is built from 13 residues. V lost 8 bases, J lost 5 bases, and 15 bases lay in between. The germline CDR1 and CDR2 sequences are MNHNY and SVGAGI (reference sequence).

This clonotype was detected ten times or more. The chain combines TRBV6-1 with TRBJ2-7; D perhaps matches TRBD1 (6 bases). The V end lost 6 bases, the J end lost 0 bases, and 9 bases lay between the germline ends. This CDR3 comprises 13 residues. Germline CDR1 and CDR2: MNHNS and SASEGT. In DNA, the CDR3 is TGTGCCAGCAGCGACAGGTTCTCCTACGAGCAGTACTTC. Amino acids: CASSDRFSYEQYF.

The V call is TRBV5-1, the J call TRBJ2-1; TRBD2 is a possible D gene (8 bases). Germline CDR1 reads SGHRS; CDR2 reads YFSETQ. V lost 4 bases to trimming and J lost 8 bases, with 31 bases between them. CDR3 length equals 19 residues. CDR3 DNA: TGCGCCAGCAGCCCCCGGGAGGGGGCCTCTGGGGCCAACGTCCATGAGCAGTTCTTC. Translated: CASSPREGASGANVHEQFF.

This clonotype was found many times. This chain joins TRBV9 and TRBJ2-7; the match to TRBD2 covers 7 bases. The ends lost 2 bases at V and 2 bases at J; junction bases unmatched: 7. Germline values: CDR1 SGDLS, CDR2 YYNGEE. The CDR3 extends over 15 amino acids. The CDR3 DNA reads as TGTGCCAGCAGCGTGTCCAGCGGGGTAACCTACGAGCAGTACTTC. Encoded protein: CASSVSSGVTYEQYF.

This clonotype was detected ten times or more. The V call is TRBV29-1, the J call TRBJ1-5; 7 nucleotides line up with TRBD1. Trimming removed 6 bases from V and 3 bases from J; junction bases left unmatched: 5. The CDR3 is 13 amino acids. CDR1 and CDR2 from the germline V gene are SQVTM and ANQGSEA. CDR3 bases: TGCAGCGTACAGACAGGGCTCAATCAGCCCCAGCATTTT. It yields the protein CSVQTGLNQPQHF.

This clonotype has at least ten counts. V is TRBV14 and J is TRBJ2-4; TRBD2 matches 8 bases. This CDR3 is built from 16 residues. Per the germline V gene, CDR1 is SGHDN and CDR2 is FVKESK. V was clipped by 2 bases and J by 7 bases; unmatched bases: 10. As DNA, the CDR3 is TGTGCCAGCAGCCAACGGGAGACTAGCGTTTCGAACATTCAGTACTTC. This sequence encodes CASSQRETSVSNIQYF.

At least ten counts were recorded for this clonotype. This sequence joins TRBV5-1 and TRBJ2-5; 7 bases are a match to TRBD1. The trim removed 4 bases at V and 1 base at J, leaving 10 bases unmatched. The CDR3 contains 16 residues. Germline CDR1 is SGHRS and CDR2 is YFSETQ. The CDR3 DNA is TGCGCCAGCAGCACGACCCCAGGACAGGCCCAAGAGACCCAGTACTTC. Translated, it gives CASSTTPGQAQETQYF.

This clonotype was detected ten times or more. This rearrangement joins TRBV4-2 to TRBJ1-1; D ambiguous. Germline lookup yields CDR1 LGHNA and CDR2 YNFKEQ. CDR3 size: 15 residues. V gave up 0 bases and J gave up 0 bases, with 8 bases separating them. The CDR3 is CASSQEKGMNTEAFF. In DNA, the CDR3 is TGTGCCAGCAGCCAAGAAAAGGGAATGAACACTGAAGCTTTCTTT.

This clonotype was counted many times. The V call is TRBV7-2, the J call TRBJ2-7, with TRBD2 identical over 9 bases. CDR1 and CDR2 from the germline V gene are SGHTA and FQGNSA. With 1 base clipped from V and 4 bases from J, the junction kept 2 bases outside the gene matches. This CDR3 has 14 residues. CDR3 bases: TGTGCCAGCAGCTTAGGACTAGCGGAATACGAGCAGTACTTC. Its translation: CASSLGLAEYEQYF.

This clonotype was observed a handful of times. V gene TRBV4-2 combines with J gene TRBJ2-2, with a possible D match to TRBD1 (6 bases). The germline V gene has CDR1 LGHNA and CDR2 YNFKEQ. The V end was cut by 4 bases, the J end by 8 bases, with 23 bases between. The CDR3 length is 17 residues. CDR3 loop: CASSPTGLMGGVGELFF. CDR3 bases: TGTGCCAGCAGCCCGACAGGCTTAATGGGTGGGGTTGGGGAGCTGTTTTTT.

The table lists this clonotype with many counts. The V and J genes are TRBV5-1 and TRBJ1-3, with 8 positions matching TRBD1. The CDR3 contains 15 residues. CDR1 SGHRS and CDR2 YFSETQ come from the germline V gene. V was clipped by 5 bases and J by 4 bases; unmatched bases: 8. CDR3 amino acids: CASRYSDRGGNTIYF. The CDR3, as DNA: TGCGCCAGCAGATACAGCGACAGGGGCGGAAACACCATATATTTT.

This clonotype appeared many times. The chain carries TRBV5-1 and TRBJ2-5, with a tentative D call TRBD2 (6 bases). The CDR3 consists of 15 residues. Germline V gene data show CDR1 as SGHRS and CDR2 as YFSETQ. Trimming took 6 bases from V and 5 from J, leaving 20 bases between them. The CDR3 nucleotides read TGCGCCAGCATGACTGCGGCGGGGCCTTTGGAGACCCAGTACTTC. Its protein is CASMTAAGPLETQYF.

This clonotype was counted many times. CDR3 sequence (DNA): TGTGCCAGCAGTTCCCGGGCCACCGGGGAGCTGTTTTTT. Translated, it gives CASSSRATGELFF. V usage is TRBV12-3 or TRBV12-4 and J usage is TRBJ2-2; no clear D gene. CDR3 length: 13 residues. Trimming cost V 4 bases and J 4 bases, with 7 bases left between them.

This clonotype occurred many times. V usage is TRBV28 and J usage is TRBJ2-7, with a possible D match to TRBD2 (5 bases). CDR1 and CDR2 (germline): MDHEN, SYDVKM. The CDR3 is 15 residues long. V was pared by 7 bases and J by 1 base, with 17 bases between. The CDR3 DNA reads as TGTGCCAGCACCCAGAGGGCGTCGGCTTCCTACGAGCAGTACTTC. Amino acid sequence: CASTQRASASYEQYF.

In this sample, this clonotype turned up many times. The CDR3 here is CASSLAESTDTQYF. The DNA for the CDR3 is TGTGCCAGCAGCCTAGCGGAAAGCACAGATACGCAGTATTTT. The chain is built from TRBV6-1 and TRBJ2-3; 7 nucleotides line up with TRBD2. This CDR3 is 14 amino acids long. Germline V gene sequence: CDR1 MNHNS, CDR2 SASEGT. V lost 6 bases, J lost 0 bases, and 3 bases stayed unmatched.

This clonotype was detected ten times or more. The CDR3 DNA is TGCAGTGCTAGAGATAAGTACAATCAGCCCCAGCATTTT. This translates into CSARDKYNQPQHF. The chain joins TRBV20-1 to TRBJ1-5; D call uncertain. The V gene lost 0 bases and the J gene lost 3 bases, with 6 bases spanning the gap. This CDR3 region has 13 residues. The germline V gene encodes CDR1 DFQATT and CDR2 SNEGSKA (reference sequence).

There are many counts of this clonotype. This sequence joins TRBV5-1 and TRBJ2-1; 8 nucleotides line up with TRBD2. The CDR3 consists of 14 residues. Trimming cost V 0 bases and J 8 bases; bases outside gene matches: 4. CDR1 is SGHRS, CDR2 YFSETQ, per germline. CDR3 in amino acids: CASSLASSGDEQFF. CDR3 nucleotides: TGCGCCAGCAGCTTGGCTAGTAGCGGGGATGAGCAGTTCTTC.

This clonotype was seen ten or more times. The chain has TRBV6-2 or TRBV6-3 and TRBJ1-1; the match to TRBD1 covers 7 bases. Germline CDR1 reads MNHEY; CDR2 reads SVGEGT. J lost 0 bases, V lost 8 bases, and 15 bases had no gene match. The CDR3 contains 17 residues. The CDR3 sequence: CASAQQGTILMNTEAFF. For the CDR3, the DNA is TGTGCCAGCGCCCAACAGGGGACGATCCTGATGAACACTGAAGCTTTCTTT.